This TCR beta chain stems from a study of CD8 T cells in ankylosing spondylitis. Study conclusions and caveats: Disease-linked clones displayed a CD8+ phenotype and appeared relatively rarely in peripheral blood.

Notes on this clonotype: Its antigen is undetermined.

For TCR beta, libraries came from quantitative 5'-RACE with molecular barcodes. TCRdb reanalysed the 5' RACE reads using MiXCR and keeps one entry per CDR3 protein. The table shows about 350,000 distinct CDR3 sequences, with 20% to 25% occurring only once. CDR1 and CDR2 from the germline V gene are SGDLS and YYNGEE. The CDR3 runs to 14 residues. Trimming cost V 0 bases and J 5 bases, with 11 bases left between them. This chain links TRBV9 with TRBJ2-5; unclear D gene. Material for sequencing was blood, either unsorted or a sorted T cell fraction (not recorded which). The TCR sequence derives from a male donor with ankylosing spondylitis or in good health (not recorded which). The CDR3 protein is CASSVADQMETQYF. CDR3 bases: TGTGCCAGCAGCGTAGCTGACCAGATGGAGACCCAGTACTTC.